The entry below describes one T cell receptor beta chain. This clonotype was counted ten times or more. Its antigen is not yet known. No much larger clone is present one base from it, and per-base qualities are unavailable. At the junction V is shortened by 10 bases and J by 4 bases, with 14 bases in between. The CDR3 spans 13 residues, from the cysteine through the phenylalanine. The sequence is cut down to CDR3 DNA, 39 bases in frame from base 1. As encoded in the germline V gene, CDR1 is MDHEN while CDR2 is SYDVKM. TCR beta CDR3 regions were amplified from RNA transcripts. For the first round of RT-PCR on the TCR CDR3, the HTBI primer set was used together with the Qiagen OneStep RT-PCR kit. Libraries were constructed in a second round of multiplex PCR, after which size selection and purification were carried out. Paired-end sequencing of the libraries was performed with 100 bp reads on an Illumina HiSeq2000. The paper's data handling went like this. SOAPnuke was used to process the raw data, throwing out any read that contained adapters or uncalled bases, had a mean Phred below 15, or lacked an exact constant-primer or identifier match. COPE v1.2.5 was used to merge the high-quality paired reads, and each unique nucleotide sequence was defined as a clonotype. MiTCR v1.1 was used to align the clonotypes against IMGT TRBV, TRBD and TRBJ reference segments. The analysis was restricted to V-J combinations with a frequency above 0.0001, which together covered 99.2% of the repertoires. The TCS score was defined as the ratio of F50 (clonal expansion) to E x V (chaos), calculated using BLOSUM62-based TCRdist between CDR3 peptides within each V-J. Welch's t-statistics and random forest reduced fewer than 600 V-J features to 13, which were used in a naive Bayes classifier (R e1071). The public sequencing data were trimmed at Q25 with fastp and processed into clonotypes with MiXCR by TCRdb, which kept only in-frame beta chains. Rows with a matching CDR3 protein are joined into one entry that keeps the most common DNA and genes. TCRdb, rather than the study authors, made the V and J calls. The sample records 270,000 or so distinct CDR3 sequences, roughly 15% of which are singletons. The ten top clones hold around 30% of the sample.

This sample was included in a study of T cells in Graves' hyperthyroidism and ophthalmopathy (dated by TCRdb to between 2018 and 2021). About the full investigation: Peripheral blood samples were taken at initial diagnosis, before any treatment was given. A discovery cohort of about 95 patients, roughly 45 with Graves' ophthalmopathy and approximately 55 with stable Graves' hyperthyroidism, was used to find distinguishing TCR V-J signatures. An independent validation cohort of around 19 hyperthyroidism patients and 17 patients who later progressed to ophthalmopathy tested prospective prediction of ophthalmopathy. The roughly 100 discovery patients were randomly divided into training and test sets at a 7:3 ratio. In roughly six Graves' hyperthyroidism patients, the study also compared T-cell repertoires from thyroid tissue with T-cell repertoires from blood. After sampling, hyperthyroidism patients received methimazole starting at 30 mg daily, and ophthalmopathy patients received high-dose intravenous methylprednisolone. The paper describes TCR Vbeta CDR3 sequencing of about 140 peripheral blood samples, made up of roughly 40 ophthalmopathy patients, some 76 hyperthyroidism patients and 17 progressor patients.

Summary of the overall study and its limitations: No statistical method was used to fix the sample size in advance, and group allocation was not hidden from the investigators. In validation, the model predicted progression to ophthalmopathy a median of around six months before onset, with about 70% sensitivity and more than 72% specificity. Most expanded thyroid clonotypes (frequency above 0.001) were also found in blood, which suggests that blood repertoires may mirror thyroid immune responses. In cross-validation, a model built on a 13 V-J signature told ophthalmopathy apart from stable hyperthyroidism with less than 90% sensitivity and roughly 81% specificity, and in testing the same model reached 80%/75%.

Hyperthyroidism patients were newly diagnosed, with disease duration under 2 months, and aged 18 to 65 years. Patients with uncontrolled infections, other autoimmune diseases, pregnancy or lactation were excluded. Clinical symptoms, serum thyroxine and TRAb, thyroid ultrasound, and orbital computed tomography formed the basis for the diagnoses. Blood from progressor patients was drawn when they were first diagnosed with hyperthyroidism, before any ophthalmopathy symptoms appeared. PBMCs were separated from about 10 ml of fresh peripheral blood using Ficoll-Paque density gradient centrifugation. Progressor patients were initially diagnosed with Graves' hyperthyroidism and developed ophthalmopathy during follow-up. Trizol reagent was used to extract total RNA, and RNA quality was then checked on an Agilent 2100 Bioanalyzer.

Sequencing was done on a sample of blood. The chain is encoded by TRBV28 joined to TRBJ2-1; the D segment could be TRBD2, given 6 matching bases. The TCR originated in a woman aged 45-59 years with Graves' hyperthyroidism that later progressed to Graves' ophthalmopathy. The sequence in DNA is TGTGCCATTGCGGGGAGCGCATACAATGAGCAGTTCTTC. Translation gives CAIAGSAYNEQFF.